This T cell receptor beta chain was recovered during a study of regulatory T cells in long-lasting Graves disease. This clonotype was counted many times. Antigen specificity is unknown. Study-wide results and caveats: The persistent group shared roughly 2,700 public clonotypes, more than the approximately 1,000 shared by new patients.

Stated time point: newly diagnosed GD, antithyroid drugs for less than 3 months. PBMCs were the source of the RNA used for TCR sequencing. From germline, CDR1 is ENHRY and CDR2 SYGVKD. Deletions cut 8 bases from V and 10 bases from J, with 15 bases between. This CDR3 spans 12 amino acids. TCR beta libraries were built with iRepertoire HTBI primers and Arm-PCR of CDR3 regions. TCRdb ran MiXCR on the multiplex PCR reads and lists one entry per CDR3 protein. The repertoire holds over 500,000 distinct CDR3 sequences, with 15% to 20% as singletons. This sample also appeared in a second study, on T cells in Graves' hyperthyroidism and ophthalmopathy.

The V gene is TRBV10-3, the J gene TRBJ2-1, with D tentatively TRBD1 (6 bases). The starting material was peripheral blood mononuclear cells (PBMCs), obtained at new diagnosis, from a patient treated with antithyroid drugs. The sequence derives from a woman under 40 with Graves disease. DNA of the CDR3: TGTGCCATCGGACACACAGGGAAAGAGCAGTTCTTC. Residues: CAIGHTGKEQFF.